These 32 T cell receptor beta chains were all obtained from the same sample, sequenced in a study of T-cell reconstitution after alpha-beta-depleted transplantation in children. Preparation of the TCRbeta library used unique molecular identifiers. A single record per CDR3 protein comes from TCRdb applying MiXCR to the PCR reads. The table has 530,000 or so distinct CDR3 sequences, 25% to 30% seen once. Sequences were derived from PBMCs, sampled before TCRalphabeta/CD19-depleted stem cell transplant. These TCRs come from a boy younger than two with Wiskott-Aldrich syndrome, due to receive a stem cell transplant.

This clonotype was observed a handful of times. V gene TRBV5-6 combines with J gene TRBJ2-1, with no clear D. V dropped 4 bases and J dropped 0 bases, with 14 bases sitting between them. CDR1 is SGHDT, CDR2 YYEEEE, per germline. CDR3 length: 16 residues. The CDR3, as DNA: TGTGCCAGCAGCGAACGGACGGCCAGCTCCTACAATGAGCAGTTCTTC. Translating it yields CASSERTASSYNEQFF. Full variable domain (rest looked up from reference TRBV5-6 and TRBJ2-1): DAGVTQSPTHLIKTRGQQVTLRCSPKSGHDTVSWYQQALGQGPQFIFQYYEEEERQRGNFPDRFSGHQFPNYSSELNVNALLLGDSALYLCASSERTASSYNEQFFGPGTRLTVL.

This chain connects TRBV6-1 to TRBJ1-4; possible D gene TRBD1, 5 bases. Trimming took off 3 bases at V and 8 bases at J, with 16 bases between the two ends. CDR1 and CDR2 (germline): MNHNS, SASEGT. This CDR3 has 15 amino acids. The CDR3 coding sequence is TGTGCCAGCAGTGATTCCGCAGGGCTGGAGGAAAAACTGTTTTTT. This sequence encodes CASSDSAGLEEKLFF.

This clonotype was detected ten times or more. The chain joins TRBV5-1 to TRBJ2-7; 8 bases line up with TRBD2. CDR1 SGHRS and CDR2 YFSETQ come from the germline V gene. V dropped 0 bases and J dropped 7; count of bases not matched to a gene: 6. This CDR3 has 14 amino acids. The CDR3 DNA reads TGCGCCAGCAGCTTGGAGCGGGGGCTCCCTGAGCAGTACTTC. Translating gives CASSLERGLPEQYF. Full variable domain (rest looked up from reference TRBV5-1 and TRBJ2-7): KAGVTQTPRYLIKTRGQQVTLSCSPISGHRSVSWYQQTPGQGLQFLFEYFSETQRNKGNFPGRFSGRQFSNSRSEMNVSTLELGDSALYLCASSLERGLPEQYFGPGTRLTVT.

This chain joins TRBV28 and TRBJ2-2, with D perhaps assigned TRBD1 or TRBD2 (5 bases each). Germline loops: CDR1 MDHEN, CDR2 SYDVKM. The germline V and J ends were trimmed by 1 base and 4 bases, with 13 bases remaining between them. The CDR3 length is 16 residues. As DNA, the CDR3 is TGTGCCAGCAGTTTATACCCCATCGGGACCACCGGGGAGCTGTTTTTT. This encodes CASSLYPIGTTGELFF.

This clonotype was seen only once. This sequence joins TRBV15 and TRBJ2-5; TRBD1 might be the D (6 bases). Trimming took 0 bases from V and 6 from J, leaving 11 bases between them. Germline V gene lookup returns CDR1 LNHNV and CDR2 YYDKDF (reference sequence). The CDR3 runs 14 residues. The DNA of the CDR3 is TGTGCCACCAGCAGAGACAGGGGCTCTAAGACCCAGTACTTC. Its protein product is CATSRDRGSKTQYF.

In its sample, this clonotype was seen a few times. The DNA of the CDR3 is TGCAGTGCTGGGACTAGCGGATACTACAATGAGCAGTTCTTC. Its translation is CSAGTSGYYNEQFF. The chain carries TRBV20-1 and TRBJ2-1; TRBD2 agrees at 11 bases. V lost 5 bases and J lost 3; bases outside the gene matches: 3. The CDR3 length is 14 residues. In germline, CDR1 is DFQATT, CDR2 SNEGSKA (reference sequence).

A few counts support this clonotype. V and J are TRBV6-2 or TRBV6-3 and TRBJ2-7; 7 bases match TRBD2. This CDR3 spans 17 amino acids. Germline CDR1 MNHEY, CDR2 SVGEGT. The ends lost 3 bases at V and 4 bases at J; junction bases unmatched: 15. The CDR3 loop reads CASSYYGFAGAPYEQYF. CDR3 DNA: TGTGCCAGCAGTTATTACGGGTTCGCGGGAGCCCCATACGAGCAGTACTTC.

This clonotype was seen a few times. The chain employs TRBV28 and TRBJ2-5, with D maybe TRBD2 (6 bases). V was shortened by 2 bases and J by 5 bases, with 12 bases between the two germline ends. Germline lookup yields CDR1 MDHEN and CDR2 SYDVKM. The length of the CDR3 is 14 residues. CDR3 region: CASSLTGRRETQYF. DNA for the CDR3: TGTGCCAGCAGTTTAACCGGGAGAAGGGAGACCCAGTACTTC.

The chain has TRBV12-3 or TRBV12-4 and TRBJ2-5, with a tentative D call TRBD2 (5 bases). Trimming pared 2 bases from V and 4 bases from J, leaving 8 bases between. The CDR3 loop spans 13 amino acids. CDR3: CASSLKLGETQYF. As DNA, the CDR3 is TGTGCCAGCAGTTTAAAACTAGGAGAGACCCAGTACTTC.

The chain combines TRBV27 with TRBJ2-3; 11 bases are shared with TRBD2. The germline V gene encodes CDR1 MNHEY and CDR2 SMNVEV (reference sequence). V was clipped by 4 bases and J by 3 bases; unmatched bases: 21. This CDR3 has 21 residues. The CDR3 here is CASSSLPIAGGPEGETDTQYF. CDR3 DNA: TGTGCCAGCAGTTCATTACCCATAGCGGGAGGGCCCGAGGGAGAGACAGATACGCAGTATTTT.

In its sample, this clonotype was seen a few times. The chain recombines TRBV10-3 with TRBJ2-1, with 8 bases lining up with TRBD2. Germline CDR1 ENHRY, CDR2 SYGVKD. The CDR3 runs 14 residues. With 3 bases clipped from V and 6 bases from J, the junction kept 4 bases outside the gene matches. Written as DNA, the CDR3 is TGTGCCATCAGTGACGGACTAGCACTCAATGAGCAGTTCTTC. Translation: CAISDGLALNEQFF.

This chain joins TRBV6-1 and TRBJ1-5, with D hard to call. The V and J ends lost 2 bases and 0 bases respectively, with 11 bases between them. Per the germline V gene, CDR1 is MNHNS and CDR2 is SASEGT. The CDR3 sequence is 16 residues long. The CDR3 reads CASSEFMGYSNQPQHF. The CDR3 bases are TGTGCCAGCAGTGAATTTATGGGTTATAGCAATCAGCCCCAGCATTTT.

V usage is TRBV15 and J usage is TRBJ2-7; 7 bases are shared with TRBD1. Trimming removed 1 base from V and 5 bases from J; junction bases left unmatched: 5. In germline, CDR1 is LNHNV, CDR2 YYDKDF (reference sequence). The CDR3 runs to 14 residues. The CDR3 sequence is CATSRVTTGHEQYF. The CDR3 DNA reads as TGTGCCACCAGCAGAGTAACGACAGGGCACGAGCAGTACTTC.

This clonotype was seen more than once but under ten times. The gene calls are TRBV20-1 and TRBJ2-2; 10 bases match TRBD2. V lost 3 bases, J lost 4 bases, and 11 bases stayed unmatched. The CDR3 has 17 amino acids. Germline values: CDR1 DFQATT, CDR2 SNEGSKA (reference sequence). CDR3 nucleotide sequence: TGCAGTGCTAGTGCTGGGCTAGCGGGAGTGCGCACCGGGGAGCTGTTTTTT. Translated, it gives CSASAGLAGVRTGELFF.

The V and J genes are TRBV20-1 and TRBJ2-3, with 8 bases matching TRBD1. This CDR3 region has 11 residues. V lost 3 bases, J lost 9 bases, and 2 bases stayed unmatched. The germline gives CDR1 DFQATT, CDR2 SNEGSKA (reference sequence). CDR3 sequence (DNA): TGCAGTGCTAGCAGGGGGCCCACGCAGTATTTT. Encoded protein: CSASRGPTQYF.

This clonotype has just a few counts. This chain joins TRBV7-8 and TRBJ1-1; D ambiguous. V lost 7 bases, J lost 2 bases, and 2 bases lay in between. This CDR3 has 10 residues. Germline CDR1 SGHVS, CDR2 FQNEAQ. CDR3 loop: CASKNTEAFF. CDR3 nucleotide sequence: TGTGCCAGCAAAAACACTGAAGCTTTCTTT. Together with reference TRBV7-8 and TRBJ1-1, the CDR3 gives the full variable domain: GAGVSQSPRYKVAKRGQDVALRCDPISGHVSLFWYQQALGQGPEFLTYFQNEAQLDKSGLPSDRFFAERPEGSVSTLKIQRTQQEDSAVYLCASKNTEAFFGQGTRLTVV.

This clonotype was counted a few times. This sequence joins TRBV9 and TRBJ2-1; 7 bases align to TRBD1. The CDR3 contains 13 residues. CDR1 and CDR2 (germline): SGDLS, YYNGEE. V shed 2 bases and J 9 bases; nucleotides not matched to a gene: 5. The CDR3 nucleotides are TGTGCCAGCAGCGTTGGACAGGACCGTGAGCAGTTCTTC. Translating gives CASSVGQDREQFF.

The V gene is TRBV10-3, the J gene TRBJ2-1; 7 bases align to TRBD2. Germline trimming cut 2 bases from V and 4 bases from J; bases unmatched to any gene: 2. This CDR3 is built from 14 residues. Germline V gene data show CDR1 as ENHRY and CDR2 as SYGVKD. The CDR3 here is CAISEGLVYNEQFF. The CDR3 DNA reads as TGTGCCATCAGTGAGGGACTAGTTTACAATGAGCAGTTCTTC.

The V and J genes are TRBV5-5 and TRBJ1-5; 10 bases line up with TRBD1. Unmatched junction bases numbered 6, after V lost 4 bases and J lost 5 bases. Germline V CDR1 and CDR2: SGHKS, YYEKEE (reference sequence). The CDR3 contains 15 residues. In DNA form, the CDR3 reads TGTGCCAGCAGCAGAGAAGGACAGGGGGATCAGCCCCAGCATTTT. Protein sequence: CASSREGQGDQPQHF.

The chain employs TRBV5-1 and TRBJ2-1; 10 bases are shared with TRBD2. CDR1 and CDR2 (germline): SGHRS, YFSETQ. The CDR3 spans 15 residues. V trimming: 0 bases; J trimming: 8 bases; junction bases outside the gene matches: 5. The CDR3: CASSLEAGGLDEQFF. CDR3 in DNA: TGCGCCAGCAGCTTGGAAGCGGGAGGGCTCGATGAGCAGTTCTTC.

The V call is TRBV5-1, the J call TRBJ2-1; 12 bases map to TRBD2. V shed 5 bases, J shed 9 bases, and the junction held 9 bases outside the gene matches. The CDR3 has 15 amino acids. From germline, CDR1 is SGHRS and CDR2 YFSETQ. CDR3 nucleotides: TGCGCCAGCAGTAAGACTAGCGGGAGTAAAGGTGAGCAGTTCTTC. Protein product: CASSKTSGSKGEQFF. The whole variable domain, filled in from reference TRBV5-1 and TRBJ2-1, reads KAGVTQTPRYLIKTRGQQVTLSCSPISGHRSVSWYQQTPGQGLQFLFEYFSETQRNKGNFPGRFSGRQFSNSRSEMNVSTLELGDSALYLCASSKTSGSKGEQFFGPGTRLTVL.

The rearrangement joins TRBV29-1 to TRBJ2-1, with 8 bases that match TRBD2. Trimming cost V 8 bases and J 6 bases; bases outside gene matches: 12. This CDR3 comprises 14 residues. The V gene's germline CDR1 is SQVTM and CDR2 ANQGSEA. The CDR3 is CSHTRTSRRNEQFF. The CDR3 nucleotides read TGCAGCCATACCCGGACTAGCCGGCGCAATGAGCAGTTCTTC.

The J gene is TRBJ2-7, the V gene TRBV20-1; D perhaps matches TRBD1 (5 bases). Germline V gene sequence: CDR1 DFQATT, CDR2 SNEGSKA (reference sequence). Trimming pared 1 base from V and 3 bases from J, leaving 10 bases between. This CDR3 spans 13 amino acids. The CDR3 loop is CSARVSRDYEQYF. As DNA, the CDR3 is TGCAGTGCTAGAGTTTCCAGGGACTACGAGCAGTACTTC.

This clonotype was observed a few times. CDR3 amino acids: CSARGPGGAEQYF. The DNA for the CDR3 is TGCAGTGCTAGAGGACCTGGAGGGGCGGAGCAGTACTTC. This rearrangement joins TRBV20-1 to TRBJ2-7; D possibly corresponds to TRBD2 (6 bases). This CDR3 spans 13 amino acids. The germline gives CDR1 DFQATT, CDR2 SNEGSKA (reference sequence). Trimming pared 1 base from V and 7 bases from J, leaving 14 bases between.

This clonotype was seen more than once but under ten times. The J gene is TRBJ2-3, the V gene TRBV7-9; D unresolved. Germline loops: CDR1 SEHNR, CDR2 FQNEAQ (reference sequence). The V end lost 1 base, the J end lost 5 bases, and 16 bases lay between the germline ends. CDR3 length: 16 residues. DNA of the CDR3: TGTGCCAGCAGCTTAGTGGGCTCCATTGGGTTAGATACGCAGTATTTT. Protein product: CASSLVGSIGLDTQYF. The variable domain in full, completed from reference TRBV7-9 and TRBJ2-3, reads DTGVSQNPRHKITKRGQNVTFRCDPISEHNRLYWYRQTLGQGPEFLTYFQNEAQLEKSRLLSDRFSAERPKGSFSTLEIQRTEQGDSAMYLCASSLVGSIGLDTQYFGPGTRLTVL.

This chain connects TRBV12-3 or TRBV12-4 to TRBJ2-6; D is undetermined. V shed 7 bases and J shed 4 bases, with 14 bases lying between them. The CDR3 length is 15 residues. The CDR3: CASTLEATGANVLTF. The CDR3 DNA sequence: TGTGCCAGCACCTTAGAGGCTACCGGGGCCAACGTCCTGACTTTC.

This clonotype was counted between two and nine times. The genes are TRBV12-3 or TRBV12-4 and TRBJ2-1; maybe TRBD1 (5 bases). This CDR3 spans 13 amino acids. V was shortened by 5 bases and J by 3 bases, with 8 bases between the two germline ends. The CDR3 here is CASSAGFYNEQFF. The CDR3 DNA is TGTGCCAGCAGTGCAGGGTTCTACAATGAGCAGTTCTTC.

This clonotype was counted between two and nine times. The chain uses TRBV20-1 and TRBJ2-1, with TRBD2 identical over 15 bases. Germline trimming cut 6 bases from V and 9 bases from J; bases unmatched to any gene: 3. Germline assignment: CDR1 DFQATT and CDR2 SNEGSKA (reference sequence). The CDR3 length is 13 residues. CDR3 nucleotides: TGCAGTGCGAAGGGACTAGCGGGAGGTGAGCAGTTCTTC. This sequence encodes CSAKGLAGGEQFF.

In this sample, this clonotype turned up a few times. This chain connects TRBV5-1 to TRBJ2-1; D call uncertain. CDR3 length: 13 amino acids. V lost 0 bases and J 4 bases, leaving 5 bases between the germline ends. The V gene's germline CDR1 is SGHRS and CDR2 YFSETQ. This chain's CDR3 is CASSLEIYNEQFF. The CDR3, as DNA: TGCGCCAGCAGCTTGGAAATATACAATGAGCAGTTCTTC.

The V and J genes are TRBV5-1 and TRBJ2-1; TRBD2 matches 11 bases. Germline CDR1 and CDR2: SGHRS and YFSETQ. The CDR3 spans 16 residues. The V gene end was trimmed by 0 bases and the J gene end by 7 bases; junction bases not matched to a gene: 6. The CDR3 DNA follows: TGCGCCAGCAGCTTGGCAGGGACTAGCGGACAAAATGAGCAGTTCTTC. Protein: CASSLAGTSGQNEQFF.

The chain recombines TRBV20-1 with TRBJ1-1; D unclear. V lost 4 bases, J lost 5 bases, and 11 bases lay in between. Germline V gives CDR1 DFQATT, CDR2 SNEGSKA (reference sequence). The CDR3 has 12 amino acids. CDR3 residues: CSANLRGTEAFF. The CDR3 bases are TGCAGTGCTAACTTAAGAGGAACTGAAGCTTTCTTT.

This chain connects TRBV20-1 to TRBJ2-1; tentatively, D is TRBD2 (5 bases). Trimming left V 4 bases short and J 10 bases short, with 17 bases between. The germline V gene has CDR1 DFQATT and CDR2 SNEGSKA (reference sequence). The CDR3 spans 13 residues. The chain's CDR3 is CSATLQSGWEQFF. DNA of the CDR3: TGCAGTGCTACGCTACAGTCGGGGTGGGAGCAGTTCTTC.